This T cell receptor beta chain comes out of a study of cytomegalovirus exposure and HLA in healthy donors. General observations from the study: In a later analysis, CMV-associated beta chains were mostly HLA-associated, it appeared.

V trimming: 2 bases; J trimming: 4 bases; junction bases outside the gene matches: 5. The CDR3 has 14 residues. Germline CDR1 is SGHRS and CDR2 is YFSETQ. The PCR contained 60 Vbeta and 13 Jbeta primers. The method was immunoSEQ multiplex PCR; TCRdb's version includes in-frame clones alone and lacks a portion of them. Among 100,000 to 150,000 clones listed, under 85% were seen once. Notes on this clone: Its antigen is still unknown.

Sequencing was done on a sample of PBMCs. The receptor comes from a woman between 45 and 65 years old in good health and CMV-seropositive. This chain joins TRBV5-1 and TRBJ1-2, with 7 bases aligning to TRBD1. The CDR3: CASSFPGQIYGYTF. CDR3 sequence (DNA): TGCGCCAGCAGCTTCCCGGGACAGATCTATGGCTACACCTTC.